The 13 T cell receptor beta chains presented below share a single source sample, sequenced in a study of T cells in women clearing cervical HPV infection (dated by TCRdb to the late 2010s). Libraries were prepared through the immunoSEQ multiplex PCR assay. The immuneACCESS repertoire file appears here via TCRdb, limited to in-frame rearrangements. These files lack a portion of the clones; in checked studies, under half of the deficit traces to unresolved V genes, and the cause of the others is not known. The sample table holds some 40,000 clones. The ten top clones hold 5.8% of the sample. Sequencing used blood buffy coat. These receptors were collected from a woman between 18 and 69 years old with a cervical HPV16 infection that either progressed to CIN3+ or cleared (not recorded which).

A word on this clone: Read sequence stops 3 residues before the CDR3 end, and the germline J gene provides the missing end. The chain joins TRBV10-3 to TRBJ1-6; the D gene is possibly TRBD1 (6 bases). The CDR3 has 13 amino acids. Germline V gene lookup returns CDR1 ENHRY and CDR2 SYGVKD. The CDR3 is CAISDTGYGPLHF. Partial CDR3 DNA: TGTGCCATCAGCGATACAGGGTACGGGCCC.

Worth noting for this clone: The DNA ends 3 residues before the CDR3 does, and the rest of the CDR3 is filled in from the germline J gene. The chain links TRBV30 to TRBJ1-2; weak D call: TRBD1 (5 bases). The CDR3 is made up of 15 amino acids. CDR1 and CDR2 (germline): GTSNPN, SVGIG (reference sequence). The CDR3 bases that were read are TGTGCCTGGAGTGTACCGGGACTGAGATCCTACGAC. It encodes CAWSVPGLRSYD. The full-length CDR3 reads as CAWSVPGLRSYDYTF.

Concerning this clone itself: The read ends 3 residues early relative to the CDR3; the germline J gene fills the gap. This chain links TRBV7-2 with TRBJ1-2, with D unclear. The germline V and J ends were trimmed by 1 base and 7 bases, with 7 bases remaining between them. This CDR3 comprises 12 residues. Per germline, CDR1 SGHTA and CDR2 FQGNSA. The sequenced CDR3 bases are TGTGCCAGCAGCTTAGGCGGCGGTGGC. Its translation is CASSLGGGG. The complete CDR3 protein is CASSLGGGGYTF.

With regard to this clone: The observed sequence ends 3 residues before the CDR3 terminus, with the missing tail filled in from the germline J gene. The gene calls are TRBV19 and TRBJ2-2; unclear D gene. Germline V gene lookup returns CDR1 LNHDA and CDR2 SQIVND (reference sequence). V was pared by 8 bases and J by 3 bases, with 7 bases between. CDR3 length: 12 residues. The CDR3 here is CASQVYTGELFF. The part of the CDR3 DNA that was read is TGTGCCAGTCAGGTTTACACCGGGGAG. The whole variable domain, filled in from reference TRBV19 and TRBJ2-2, reads DGGITQSPKYLFRKEGQNVTLSCEQNLNHDAMYWYRQDPGQGLRLIYYSQIVNDFQKGDIAEGYSVSREKKESFPLTVTSAQKNPTAFYLCASQVYTGELFFGEGSRLTVL.

Remarks on this clone: The observed sequence ends 3 residues before the CDR3 terminus, with the missing tail filled in from the germline J gene. The chain combines TRBV2 with TRBJ2-4; 10 nucleotides align to TRBD1. This CDR3 comprises 12 residues. The germline gives CDR1 SNHLY, CDR2 FYNNEI. The CDR3 bases that were read are TGTGCCAGCAGGTCGGACAGGGGGTAT. It codes for CASRSDRGY. The entire CDR3 protein reads CASRSDRGYQYF.

With respect to this clone: The read terminates 3 residues ahead of where the CDR3 ends, so the germline J gene completes it. The chain links TRBV5-1 to TRBJ2-5, with D perhaps TRBD1 (5 bases). Germline CDR1 SGHRS, CDR2 YFSETQ. V shed 0 bases and J shed 5 bases, with 11 bases lying between them. The CDR3 is 14 residues long. CDR3 in amino acids: CASSLGPGSETQYF. The CDR3 DNA, read in part, is TGCGCCAGCAGCTTGGGGCCAGGGTCGGAGACC.

A remark on this clone: The sequence runs out 3 residues before the end of the CDR3; the remainder is reconstructed from the germline J gene. The V gene is TRBV14, the J gene TRBJ1-6; D uncertain. The V end lost 1 base, the J end lost 7 bases, and 11 bases lay between the germline ends. The CDR3 is 15 amino acids. Germline lookup yields CDR1 SGHDN and CDR2 FVKESK. The CDR3 DNA, read in part, is TGTGCCAGCAGCCAAGTCCCCTACCCCAATTCACCC. It is translated as CASSQVPYPNSP. The complete CDR3 sequence is CASSQVPYPNSPLHF.

With respect to this clone: The CDR3 goes on 3 residues after the read ends, and that part is filled in from the germline J gene. V usage is TRBV6-1 and J usage is TRBJ1-5; weak D call: TRBD1 (5 bases). The germline V gene has CDR1 MNHNS and CDR2 SASEGT. V lost 2 bases to trimming and J lost 0 bases, with 17 bases between them. The CDR3 is made up of 18 amino acids. Partial CDR3 DNA: TGTGCCAGCAGTGAAAAGGGGTCTTACCAGACTAGCAATCAGCCC. Translated: CASSEKGSYQTSNQP. The entire CDR3 reads CASSEKGSYQTSNQPQHF.

The part of the CDR3 DNA that was read is TGTGCCATCAGTGAGTCAGGAGGACTAGGGACCAATGAG. It specifies CAISESGGLGTNE. In full, the CDR3 reads CAISESGGLGTNEQFF. The rearrangement joins TRBV10-3 to TRBJ2-1, with 7 bases fitting TRBD2. The CDR3 goes on 3 residues after the read ends, and that part is filled in from the germline J gene. Germline-derived CDR1 and CDR2 are ENHRY and SYGVKD. J was trimmed by 6 bases and V by 0 bases; bases with no gene match: 8. The CDR3 is 16 amino acids.

As for this clone: The read falls 3 residues short of the CDR3 end, and the missing part is taken from the germline J gene. The gene calls are TRBV5-1 and TRBJ2-7, with D possibly being TRBD1 (6 bases). There are 12 residues in the CDR3. Germline CDR1 SGHRS, CDR2 YFSETQ. Trimming removed 1 base from V and 6 bases from J, with 8 bases in between. CDR3 residues: CASSLLQGEQYF. The CDR3 bases that were read are TGCGCCAGCAGCTTGTTACAGGGCGAG.

A remark on this clone: The read ends 3 residues shy of where the CDR3 ends; the end is completed using the germline J gene. The rearrangement joins TRBV30 to TRBJ1-5; D gene ambiguous. V dropped 3 bases and J dropped 2 bases, with 11 bases sitting between them. This CDR3 comprises 14 residues. The germline gives CDR1 GTSNPN, CDR2 SVGIG (reference sequence). Incomplete CDR3 DNA: TGTGCCTGGAGCCCCGGCCGGGGCAATCAGCCC. Translated, it gives CAWSPGRGNQP. The complete CDR3 reads CAWSPGRGNQPQHF.

Partial CDR3 DNA: TGTGCCAGGCCTCAGGGGGGCTGGGACAATGAG. Protein: CARPQGGWDNE. The whole CDR3 reads CARPQGGWDNEQFF. V is TRBV5-8 and J is TRBJ2-1; D may be TRBD1 (7 bases). Coverage ceases 3 residues before the CDR3 finishes, and the germline J gene fills in the end. V was cut by 8 bases and J by 5 bases, with 17 bases left in between. This CDR3 spans 14 amino acids. From germline, CDR1 is SGHTS and CDR2 YDEGEE.

With regard to this clone: The read ends 3 residues shy of where the CDR3 ends; the end is completed using the germline J gene. The rearrangement links TRBV4-1 to TRBJ2-7; 11 bases are a match to TRBD1. Per the germline V gene, CDR1 is MGHRA and CDR2 is YSYEKL. V lost 1 base and J lost 4; bases outside the gene matches: 3. The CDR3 is 15 amino acids. Partial CDR3 DNA: TGCGCCAGCAGCCAAGGGACAGGGGGCGTGTACGAG. This encodes CASSQGTGGVYE. Given in full, the CDR3 is CASSQGTGGVYEQYF.